These T cell receptor beta chains were read from a single sample in a study of blood T cell repertoires in COVID-19. Sequencing was performed with immunoSEQ multiplex PCR; in TCRdb, only in-frame clones are kept and a portion is missing. This table has 200,000 to 250,000 clones, roughly 90% appearing once. The sample was peripheral blood. These receptor sequences come from a man aged 35 to 55 with active or convalescent COVID-19. CDR3s include the opening cysteine and the closing phenylalanine or tryptophan. Rows give clone size only sometimes, using once, few, many, or a class for an expanded clone.

J gene	clone size	V gene	CDR3 protein
TRBJ2-1	.	TRBV10-1	CASSDSRGAYNEQFF
TRBJ1-5	.	TRBV7-2	CASSVRDNAYQPQHF
TRBJ1-2	.	TRBV19	CASIGGADQLWDGYTF
TRBJ2-7	.	TRBV5-1	CASSLVPGSSYEQYF
TRBJ2-7	.	TRBV3-1/TRBV3-2	CASSQKLAATYEQYF
TRBJ1-3	once	TRBV5-6	CASRRGDRGSGNTIYF
TRBJ1-3	.	TRBV24-1	CATSDLTRERSGNTIYF
TRBJ2-2	.	TRBV24-1	CATSMAGGAGELFF
TRBJ1-1	.	TRBV19	CASRGTGLFTEAFF
TRBJ2-7	.	TRBV28	CASSFYRLSSYEQYF
TRBJ2-2	.	TRBV6-5	CASRAGEGPRGLFF
TRBJ1-1	.	TRBV6-5	CASSSQGQMNTEAFF
TRBJ1-2	few	TRBV14	CASSLGTATRGYGYTF
TRBJ2-1	.	TRBV19	CASSLRTGGWGDNEQFF
TRBJ1-1	.	TRBV30	CAWRRGVNTEAFF
TRBJ2-7	.	TRBV5-5	CASSLTGGGEQYF
TRBJ1-6	once	TRBV5-1	CASSPDPGGVSPLHF
TRBJ1-1	.	TRBV7-9	CASSPDRWETEAFF
TRBJ1-6	.	TRBV19	CASSIYRGQSPLHF
TRBJ1-2	.	TRBV2	CASRGWTAPYGYTF
TRBJ1-2	.	TRBV4-1	CASSRGQGMTF
TRBJ2-7	few	TRBV27	CASSFGASEQYF
TRBJ1-1	.	TRBV6-2/TRBV6-3	CASSYRQGDEAFF
TRBJ2-3	.	TRBV5-1	CASSFGGRDSTDTQYF
TRBJ2-3	.	TRBV5-1	CASSLEAGLNTDTQYF
TRBJ2-5	.	TRBV27	CASSSNSETQYF
TRBJ1-5	.	TRBV6-5	CASSYGVYQPQHF
TRBJ1-5	.	TRBV20-1	CSAASNQPQHF
TRBJ2-5	.	TRBV28	CASSPDSRTQYF
TRBJ2-1	.	TRBV10-1	CASSKAGGPRSYNEQFF
TRBJ1-3	.	TRBV3-1/TRBV3-2	CASSHRGNRLESVHTIYF
TRBJ1-3	few	TRBV7-8	CASSQNRVTGAGNTIYF
TRBJ1-1	.	TRBV6-5	CASSYSGGALVEAFF
TRBJ1-1	.	TRBV5-1	CASSLQENTEAFF
TRBJ2-2	.	TRBV6-4	CASSATGLDGELFF
TRBJ2-2	.	TRBV24-1	CATSDPRHIGELFF
TRBJ2-7	.	TRBV6-6	CASSYSGLAPAYEQYF
TRBJ2-1	.	TRBV11-3	CASSLGGTGPTFF
TRBJ1-4	.	TRBV19	CAVGRGSPTNEKLFF
TRBJ1-4	.	TRBV5-1	CASSSSEGGRDEKLFF
TRBJ2-7	.	TRBV27	CASSLLTSQATYEQYF
TRBJ1-2	.	TRBV28	CASSSLNLRGNYGYTF
TRBJ1-1	.	TRBV6-5	CASSQQGARPEAFF
TRBJ2-5	.	TRBV4-1	CASSQDLQRGWETQYF
TRBJ2-7	.	TRBV30	CAWEREKIDEQYF
TRBJ1-1	few	TRBV9	CASSVVMSTEAFF